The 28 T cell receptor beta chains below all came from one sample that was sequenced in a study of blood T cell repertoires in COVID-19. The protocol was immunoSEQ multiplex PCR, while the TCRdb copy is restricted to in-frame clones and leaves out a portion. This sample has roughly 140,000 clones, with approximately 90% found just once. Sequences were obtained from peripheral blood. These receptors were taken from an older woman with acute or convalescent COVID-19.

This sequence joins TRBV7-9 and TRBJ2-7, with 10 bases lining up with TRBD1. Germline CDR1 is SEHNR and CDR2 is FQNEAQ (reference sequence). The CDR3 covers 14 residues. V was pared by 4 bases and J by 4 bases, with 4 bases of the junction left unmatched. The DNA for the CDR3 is TGTGCCAGCAGCTCGACAGGGGGCACGTACGAGCAGTACTTC. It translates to CASSSTGGTYEQYF. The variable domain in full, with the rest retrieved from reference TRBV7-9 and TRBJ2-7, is DTGVSQNPRHKITKRGQNVTFRCDPISEHNRLYWYRQTLGQGPEFLTYFQNEAQLEKSRLLSDRFSAERPKGSFSTLEIQRTEQGDSAMYLCASSSTGGTYEQYFGPGTRLTVT.

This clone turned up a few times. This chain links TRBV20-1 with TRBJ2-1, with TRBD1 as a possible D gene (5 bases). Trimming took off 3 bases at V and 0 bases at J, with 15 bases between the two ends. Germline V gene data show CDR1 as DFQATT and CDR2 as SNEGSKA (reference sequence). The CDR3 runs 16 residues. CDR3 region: CSASISRGRSYNEQFF. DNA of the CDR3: TGCAGTGCTAGTATAAGTAGGGGCCGCTCCTACAATGAGCAGTTCTTC.

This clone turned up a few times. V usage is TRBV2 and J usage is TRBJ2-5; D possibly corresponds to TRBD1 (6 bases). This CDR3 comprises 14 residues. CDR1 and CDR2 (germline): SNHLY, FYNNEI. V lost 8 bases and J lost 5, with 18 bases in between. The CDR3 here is CASCGGLSSETQYF. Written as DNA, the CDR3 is TGTGCCAGCTGTGGGGGCCTCAGTTCCGAGACCCAGTACTTC.

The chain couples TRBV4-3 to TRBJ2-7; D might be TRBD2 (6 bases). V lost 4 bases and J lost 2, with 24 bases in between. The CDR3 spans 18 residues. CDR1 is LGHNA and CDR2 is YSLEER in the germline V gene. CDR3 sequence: CASSREVLAPTGPYEQYF. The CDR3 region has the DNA TGCGCCAGCAGCCGAGAAGTTCTAGCGCCGACGGGTCCCTACGAGCAGTACTTC.

CDR3 residues: CASSRQGSNQPQHF. Here the CDR3 DNA reads TGTGCCAGCAGCCGACAGGGAAGCAATCAGCCCCAGCATTTT. The chain couples TRBV3-1 (or the pseudogene TRBV3-2) to TRBJ1-5, with 7 bases matching TRBD1. Per germline, CDR1 LGHDT and CDR2 YNNKEL (reference sequence). With V trimmed by 4 bases and J by 1 base, 1 base remained unmatched. There are 14 residues in the CDR3.

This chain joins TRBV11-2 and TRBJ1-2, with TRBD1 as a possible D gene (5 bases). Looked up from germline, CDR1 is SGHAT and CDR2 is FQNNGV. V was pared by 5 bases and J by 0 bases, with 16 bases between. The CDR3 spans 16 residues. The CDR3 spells CASSTEGRAPNYGYTF. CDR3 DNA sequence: TGTGCCAGCAGCACAGAAGGCAGGGCCCCTAACTATGGCTACACCTTC.

The CDR3 DNA sequence: TGTGCCAGCAGCTTAGAGACAGGGGGTGGAAACACCATATATTTT. Translation: CASSLETGGGNTIYF. V and J are TRBV7-6 and TRBJ1-3; 9 bases map to TRBD1. With 1 base clipped from V and 3 bases from J, the junction kept 1 base outside the gene matches. Germline loops: CDR1 SGHVS, CDR2 FNYEAQ. The CDR3 has 15 amino acids.

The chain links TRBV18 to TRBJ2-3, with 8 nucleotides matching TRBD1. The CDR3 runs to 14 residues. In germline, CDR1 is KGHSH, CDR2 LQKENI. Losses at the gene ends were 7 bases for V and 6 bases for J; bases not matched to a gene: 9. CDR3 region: CASLLQGVVDTQYF. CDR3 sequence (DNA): TGTGCCAGCTTACTACAGGGGGTCGTCGATACGCAGTATTTT.

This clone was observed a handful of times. The CDR3 sequence is CASSLSATNEKLFF. CDR3 coding DNA: TGTGCCAGCAGTTTGAGTGCAACTAATGAAAAACTGTTTTTT. V is TRBV6-5 and J is TRBJ1-4; D gene ambiguous. V dropped 4 bases and J dropped 0 bases, with 6 bases sitting between them. Germline V gene data show CDR1 as MNHEY and CDR2 as SVGAGI. The CDR3 contains 14 residues.

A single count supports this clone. CDR3 nucleotides: TGTGCCAGCAGTGGGGGGGACAGGACCCTCTACGAGCAGTACTTC. Encoded protein: CASSGGDRTLYEQYF. J is TRBJ2-7 and V is TRBV2, with TRBD1 matching 8 bases. J was trimmed by 3 bases and V by 4 bases; bases with no gene match: 8. Germline V CDR1 and CDR2: SNHLY, FYNNEI. The CDR3 totals 15 residues.

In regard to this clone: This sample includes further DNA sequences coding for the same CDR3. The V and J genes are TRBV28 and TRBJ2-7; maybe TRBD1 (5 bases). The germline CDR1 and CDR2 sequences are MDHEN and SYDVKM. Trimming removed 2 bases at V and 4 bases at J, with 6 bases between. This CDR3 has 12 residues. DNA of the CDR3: TGTGCCAGCAGTTTAAGGGGTTACGAGCAGTACGTC. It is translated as CASSLRGYEQYV.

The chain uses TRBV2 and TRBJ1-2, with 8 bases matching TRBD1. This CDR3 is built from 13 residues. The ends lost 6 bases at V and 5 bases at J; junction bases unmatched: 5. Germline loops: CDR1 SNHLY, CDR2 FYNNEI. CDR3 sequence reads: CASSEDRAYGYTF. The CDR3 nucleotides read TGTGCCAGCAGCGAGGACAGGGCTTATGGCTACACCTTC.

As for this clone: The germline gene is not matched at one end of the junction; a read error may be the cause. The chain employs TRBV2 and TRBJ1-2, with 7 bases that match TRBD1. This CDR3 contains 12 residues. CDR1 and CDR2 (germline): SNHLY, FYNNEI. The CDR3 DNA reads TGTGCCAGCAGGAGCCTGGAGACAGGGTGGGCCTTC. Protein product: CASRSLETGWAF.

This chain's CDR3 is CASSLRLAGGLDEQFF. As DNA, the CDR3 is TGTGCCAGCAGCTTGAGACTAGCGGGGGGGCTCGATGAGCAGTTCTTC. This chain links TRBV5-4 with TRBJ2-1, with 14 bases matching TRBD2. This CDR3 region has 16 residues. CDR1 is SGHNT, CDR2 YYREEE, per germline (reference sequence). J lost 8 bases, V lost 1 base, and 5 bases had no gene match.

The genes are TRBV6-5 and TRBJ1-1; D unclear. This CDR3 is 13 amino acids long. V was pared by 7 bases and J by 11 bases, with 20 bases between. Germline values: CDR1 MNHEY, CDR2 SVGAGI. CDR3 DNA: TGTGCCAGCACCAGAGGCCTCCCCGCTAGGGCTTTCTTT. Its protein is CASTRGLPARAFF.

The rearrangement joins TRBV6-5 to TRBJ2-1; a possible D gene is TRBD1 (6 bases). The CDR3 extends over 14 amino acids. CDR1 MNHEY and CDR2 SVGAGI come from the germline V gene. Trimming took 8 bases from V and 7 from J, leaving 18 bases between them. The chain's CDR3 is CASDPDRNRNEQFF. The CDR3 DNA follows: TGTGCCAGCGATCCGGACAGAAATCGGAATGAGCAGTTCTTC.

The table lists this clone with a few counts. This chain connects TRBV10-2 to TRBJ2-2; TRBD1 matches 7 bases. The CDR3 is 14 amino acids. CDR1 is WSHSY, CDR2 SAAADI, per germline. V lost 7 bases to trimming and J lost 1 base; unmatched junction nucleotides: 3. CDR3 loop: CASTDRENTGELFF. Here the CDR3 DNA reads TGCGCCAGCACTGACAGGGAGAACACCGGGGAGCTGTTTTTT.

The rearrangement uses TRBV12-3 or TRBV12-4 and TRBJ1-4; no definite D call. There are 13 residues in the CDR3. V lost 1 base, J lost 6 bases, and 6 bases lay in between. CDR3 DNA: TGTGCCAGCAGTTTAGGGAGGGATGAAAAACTGTTTTTT. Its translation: CASSLGRDEKLFF.

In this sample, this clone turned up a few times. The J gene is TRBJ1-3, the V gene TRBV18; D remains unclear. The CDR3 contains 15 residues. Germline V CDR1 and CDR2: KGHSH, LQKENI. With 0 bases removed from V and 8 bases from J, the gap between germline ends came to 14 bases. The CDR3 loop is CASSPPSGLRHTIYF. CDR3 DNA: TGTGCCAGCTCACCACCGAGTGGACTCCGACACACCATATATTTT.

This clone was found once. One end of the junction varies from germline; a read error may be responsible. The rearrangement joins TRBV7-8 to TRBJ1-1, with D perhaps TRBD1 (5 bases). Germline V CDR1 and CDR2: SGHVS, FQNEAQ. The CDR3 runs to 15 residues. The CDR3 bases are TGTGCCAGCAGCTTACGAAACGGGGGGAACGCTGAAGCTTTCTTT. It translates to CASSLRNGGNAEAFF.

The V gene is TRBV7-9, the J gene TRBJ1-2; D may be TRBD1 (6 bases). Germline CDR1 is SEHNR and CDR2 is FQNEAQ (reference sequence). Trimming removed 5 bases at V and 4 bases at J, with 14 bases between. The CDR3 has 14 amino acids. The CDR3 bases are TGTGCCAGCAGCCAGATGACAGGACCCTATGGCTACACCTTC. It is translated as CASSQMTGPYGYTF.

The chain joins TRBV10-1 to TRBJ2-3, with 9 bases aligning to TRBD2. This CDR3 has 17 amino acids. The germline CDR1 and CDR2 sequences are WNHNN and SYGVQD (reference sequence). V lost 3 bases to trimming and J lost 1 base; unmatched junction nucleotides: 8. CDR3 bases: TGCGCCAGCAGTGACGGGCTAGCGGGAACCGGCACAGATACGCAGTATTTT. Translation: CASSDGLAGTGTDTQYF.

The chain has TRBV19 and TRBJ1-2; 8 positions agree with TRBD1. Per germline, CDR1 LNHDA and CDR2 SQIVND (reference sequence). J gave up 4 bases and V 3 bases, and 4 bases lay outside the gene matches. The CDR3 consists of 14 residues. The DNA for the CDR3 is TGTGCCAGTAGTATCCCAGGGGGCGGCTATGGCTACACCTTC. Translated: CASSIPGGGYGYTF. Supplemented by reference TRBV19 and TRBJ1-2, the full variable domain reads DGGITQSPKYLFRKEGQNVTLSCEQNLNHDAMYWYRQDPGQGLRLIYYSQIVNDFQKGDIAEGYSVSREKKESFPLTVTSAQKNPTAFYLCASSIPGGGYGYTFGSGTRLTVV.

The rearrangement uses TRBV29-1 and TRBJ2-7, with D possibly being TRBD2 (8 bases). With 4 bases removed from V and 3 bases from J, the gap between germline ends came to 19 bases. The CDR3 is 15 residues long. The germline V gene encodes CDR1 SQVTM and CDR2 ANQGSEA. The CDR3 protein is CSVGHGGDRDYEQYF. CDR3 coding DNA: TGCAGCGTTGGGCACGGGGGGGACAGAGACTACGAGCAGTACTTC.

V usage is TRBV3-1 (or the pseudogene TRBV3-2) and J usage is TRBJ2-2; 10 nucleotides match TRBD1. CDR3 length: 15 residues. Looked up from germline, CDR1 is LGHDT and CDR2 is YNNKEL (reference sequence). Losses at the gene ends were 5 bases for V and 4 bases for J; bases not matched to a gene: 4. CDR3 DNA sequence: TGTGCCAGCAGCTTGGGGACAGGGGTCACCGGGGAGCTGTTTTTT. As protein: CASSLGTGVTGELFF.

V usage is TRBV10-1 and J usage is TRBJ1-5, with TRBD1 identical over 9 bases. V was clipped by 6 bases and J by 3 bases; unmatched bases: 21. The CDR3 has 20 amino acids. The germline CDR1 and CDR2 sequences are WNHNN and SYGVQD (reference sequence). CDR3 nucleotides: TGCGCCAGCAGAACCTACCTAAGGGGACAGGGAAGGGCCTACAATCAGCCCCAGCATTTT. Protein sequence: CASRTYLRGQGRAYNQPQHF.

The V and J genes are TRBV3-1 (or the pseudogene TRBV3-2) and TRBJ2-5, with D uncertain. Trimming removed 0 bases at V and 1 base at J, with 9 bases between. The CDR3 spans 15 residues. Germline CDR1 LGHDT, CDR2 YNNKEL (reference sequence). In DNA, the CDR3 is TGTGCCAGCAGCCAAGAGAGGTGGCGCCAAGAGACCCAGTACTTC. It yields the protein CASSQERWRQETQYF.

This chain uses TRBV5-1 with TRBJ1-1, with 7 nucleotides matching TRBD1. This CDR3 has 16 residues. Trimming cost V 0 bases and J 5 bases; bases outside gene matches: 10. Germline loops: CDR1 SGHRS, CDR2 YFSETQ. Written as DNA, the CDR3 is TGCGCCAGCAGCTTGGAGAATCGACAGGGATGGACTGAAGCTTTCTTT. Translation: CASSLENRQGWTEAFF.